The present entry profiles one TCR beta chain with its context. Additional DNA sequences in this sample encode the identical CDR3. Use of 60 Vbeta and 13 Jbeta primers characterized the PCR. Data came from immunoSEQ multiplex PCR; TCRdb stores just in-frame clones and leaves some out. Of 140,000 to 150,000 clones in the sample, approximately 80% were seen once. These donors counted as nominally healthy when sampled, but unrecorded immune exposures were likely. V was shortened by 8 bases and J by 4 bases, with 12 bases between the two germline ends. This CDR3 has 12 residues. CDR1 and CDR2 from the germline V gene are SNHLY and FYNNEI. This entry belongs to a study of cytomegalovirus exposure and HLA in healthy donors. Study-level background: Drawn from HLA-typed donors, 80 million to 95 million unique TCRs were held in an early data release. Of around 400 genotyped donors, roughly 81% grouped in the Caucasian-associated ancestry cluster.

The chain recombines TRBV2 with TRBJ2-7, with TRBD2 as a possible D gene (5 bases). The sequence was collected from a man aged 35-49 years in good health and CMV-seronegative. Sequencing input: PBMCs. CDR3 protein: CASSGSGYEQYF. The CDR3 bases are TGTGCCAGCTCTGGGAGTGGGTACGAGCAGTACTTC.